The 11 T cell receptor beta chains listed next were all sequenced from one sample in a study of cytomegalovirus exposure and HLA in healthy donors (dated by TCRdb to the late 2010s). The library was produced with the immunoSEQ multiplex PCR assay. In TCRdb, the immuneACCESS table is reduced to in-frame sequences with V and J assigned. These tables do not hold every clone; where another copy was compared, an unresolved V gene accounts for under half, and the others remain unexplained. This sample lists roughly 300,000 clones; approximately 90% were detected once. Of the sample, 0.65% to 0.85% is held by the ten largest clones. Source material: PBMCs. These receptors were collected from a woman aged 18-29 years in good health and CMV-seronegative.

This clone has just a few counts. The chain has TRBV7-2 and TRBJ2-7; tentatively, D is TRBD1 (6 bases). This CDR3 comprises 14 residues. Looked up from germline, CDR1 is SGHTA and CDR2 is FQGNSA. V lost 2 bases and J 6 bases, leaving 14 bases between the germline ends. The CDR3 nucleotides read TGTGCCAGCAGCTTACCGGGACACGGCCTCGAGCAGTACTTC. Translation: CASSLPGHGLEQYF.

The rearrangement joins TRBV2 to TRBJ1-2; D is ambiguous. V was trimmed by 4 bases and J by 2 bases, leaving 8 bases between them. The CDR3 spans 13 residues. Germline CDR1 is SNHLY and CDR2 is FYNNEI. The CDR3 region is CASSGAENYGYTF. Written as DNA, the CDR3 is TGTGCCAGCAGTGGAGCCGAGAACTATGGCTACACCTTC.

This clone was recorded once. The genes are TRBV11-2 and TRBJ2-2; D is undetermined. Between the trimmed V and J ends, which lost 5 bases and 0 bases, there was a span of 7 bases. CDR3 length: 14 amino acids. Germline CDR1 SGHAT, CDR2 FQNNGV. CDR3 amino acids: CASSPRTNTGELFF. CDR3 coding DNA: TGTGCCAGCAGCCCTAGAACGAACACCGGGGAGCTGTTTTTT. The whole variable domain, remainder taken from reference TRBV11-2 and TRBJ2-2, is EAGVAQSPRYKIIEKRQSVAFWCNPISGHATLYWYQQILGQGPKLLIQFQNNGVVDDSQLPKDRFSAERLKGVDSTLKIQPAKLEDSAVYLCASSPRTNTGELFFGEGSRLTVL.

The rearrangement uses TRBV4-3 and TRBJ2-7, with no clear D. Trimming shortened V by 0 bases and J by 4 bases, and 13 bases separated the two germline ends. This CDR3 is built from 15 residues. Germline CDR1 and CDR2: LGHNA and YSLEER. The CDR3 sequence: CASSQELVFPYEQYF. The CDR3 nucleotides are TGCGCCAGCAGCCAAGAATTAGTATTCCCTTACGAGCAGTACTTC.

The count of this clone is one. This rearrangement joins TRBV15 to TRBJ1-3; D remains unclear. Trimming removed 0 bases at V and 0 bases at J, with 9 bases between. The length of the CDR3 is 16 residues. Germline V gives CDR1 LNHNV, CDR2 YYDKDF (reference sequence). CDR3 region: CATSRDEVGSGNTIYF. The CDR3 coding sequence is TGTGCCACCAGCAGAGATGAGGTCGGCTCTGGAAACACCATATATTTT.

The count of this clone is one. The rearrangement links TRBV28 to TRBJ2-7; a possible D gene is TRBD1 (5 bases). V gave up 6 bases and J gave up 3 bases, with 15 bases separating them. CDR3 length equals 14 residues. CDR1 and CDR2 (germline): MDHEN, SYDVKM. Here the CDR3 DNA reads TGTGCCAGCAGCCTTGTGGACACTCACTACGAGCAGTACTTC. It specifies CASSLVDTHYEQYF. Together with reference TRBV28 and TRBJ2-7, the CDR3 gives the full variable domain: DVKVTQSSRYLVKRTGEKVFLECVQDMDHENMFWYRQDPGLGLRLIYFSYDVKMKEKGDIPEGYSVSREKKERFSLILESASTNQTSMYLCASSLVDTHYEQYFGPGTRLTVT.

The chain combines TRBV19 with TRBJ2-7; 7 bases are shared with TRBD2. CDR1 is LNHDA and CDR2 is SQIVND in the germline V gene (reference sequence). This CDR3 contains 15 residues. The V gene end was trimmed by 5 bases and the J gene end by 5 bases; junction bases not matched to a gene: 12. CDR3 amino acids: CASSPLSSGTNEQYF. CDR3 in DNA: TGTGCCAGTAGTCCTTTGTCCAGCGGGACTAACGAGCAGTACTTC.

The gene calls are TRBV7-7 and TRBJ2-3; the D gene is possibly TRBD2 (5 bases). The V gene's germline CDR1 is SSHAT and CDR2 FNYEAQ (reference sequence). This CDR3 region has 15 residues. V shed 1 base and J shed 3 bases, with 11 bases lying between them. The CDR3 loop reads CASSLGMEVTDTQYF. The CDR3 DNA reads TGTGCCAGCAGCTTAGGAATGGAGGTTACAGATACGCAGTATTTT.

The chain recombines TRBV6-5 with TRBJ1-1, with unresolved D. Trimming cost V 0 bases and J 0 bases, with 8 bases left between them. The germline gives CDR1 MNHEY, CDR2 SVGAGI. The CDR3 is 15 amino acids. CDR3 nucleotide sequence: TGTGCCAGCAGTTACTCGGAGCTTATGAACACTGAAGCTTTCTTT. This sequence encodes CASSYSELMNTEAFF.

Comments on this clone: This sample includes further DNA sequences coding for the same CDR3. The CDR3 here is CASSPGQGGNQPQHF. CDR3 coding DNA: TGTGCCAGCAGCCCTGGACAGGGAGGCAATCAGCCCCAGCATTTT. The J gene is TRBJ1-5, the V gene TRBV6-6; 8 bases are a match to TRBD1. The CDR3 is 15 residues long. The V gene end was trimmed by 6 bases and the J gene end by 2 bases; junction bases not matched to a gene: 6. Per germline, CDR1 MNHNY and CDR2 SVGAGI (reference sequence).

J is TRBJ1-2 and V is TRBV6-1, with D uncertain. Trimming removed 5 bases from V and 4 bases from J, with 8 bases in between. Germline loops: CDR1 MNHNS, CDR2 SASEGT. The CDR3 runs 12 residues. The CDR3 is CASSPLGYGYTF. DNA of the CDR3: TGTGCCAGCAGTCCACTAGGCTATGGCTACACCTTC.